The TCR beta chain described here comes from a study of blood T cells in healthy people across ages (dated by TCRdb to the mid-2010s). As for the study more broadly: In model experiments, template switching captured roughly one uniquely barcoded TCR beta cDNA molecule for every two T cells. Age-related changes in TCR beta repertoire diversity were measured in the study by deep sequencing normalized with unique cDNA molecular identifiers. Donors of different ages were randomly distributed across sequencing lanes to avoid experimental bias. The donors were split into four age groups: young (average around 16 years), middle-aged (about 40), aged (62) and long-lived (under 85). Using the same blood draw, the study looked at two additional independent replicas of 1 million unique cDNA reads for two donors, one aged 18 to 30 and the other aged 80 or older.

This clonotype was counted a few times. This clone's antigen is unknown. Qualities for individual bases were not recorded, and no much larger clone is one base off. Donors were roughly 40 systemically healthy Caucasian individuals from Russia aged roughly 6 to 100 years. Around 10 milliliters of peripheral blood were drawn from each donor into EDTA-treated Vacutainer tubes. PBMCs were isolated by Ficoll-Paque density-gradient centrifugation, with at least 7 million obtained per sample. Trizol reagent was used to extract total RNA from PBMCs, with at least 5 micrograms per sample. For every donor, flow cytometry on a PBMC aliquot measured the percentage of naive CD45RAhigh/CD27high T cells. Overall results and qualifications from the work: As age increased, observed TCR beta diversity per million T cells dropped in a roughly linear way, and a significant reduction was already evident by age around 41. The percentage of naive T cells measured by flow cytometry correlated strongly with observed TCR beta diversity. Estimates of total diversity from one million sequenced T cells were regarded as lower bounds and underestimates. Because the CMV infection status of the donors was unknown, age-related changes in expanded clonotypes may potentially have been confounded. Conclusive comparison of naive and antigen-experienced compartments was prevented by the profiling of bulk unsorted PBMCs. The long-lived group showed more naive CD4+ T cells, fewer expanded clones and increased TCR diversity than the aged group, suggesting age selection.

Reading the germline V gene (reference sequence) gives CDR1 DFQATT and CDR2 SNEGSKA. The CDR3 holds 13 amino acids from the cysteine to the phenylalanine. Of all the DNA, just the CDR3 is kept, 39 bases in frame from base 1. V sheds 1 base and J sheds 0 bases, leaving 7 bases between their ends. The library was made by 5' RACE. A second roughly 7 to 11 cycle PCR used a sample-barcoded 5' primer and a J-beta primer mix. A template-switch 5' adaptor carrying 12 random nucleotides introduced a unique molecular identifier onto each TCR beta cDNA molecule. Each sample yielded at least 2.5 million CDR3-containing paired-end reads. First-strand cDNA synthesis was performed from all RNA using the Mint cDNA synthesis kit, with priming by a TRBC-specific oligonucleotide. After uracil-DNA glycosylase treatment, a first 18-cycle PCR used universal primers M1SS and BC2_uni_R on all cDNA. The paper's data handling went like this. For normalization, 1 million high-quality reads were randomly selected from each sample, with every read carrying a distinct molecular identifier. Instead of being binned into consensus sequences, reads that shared molecular identifiers were thrown out. CDR3 identification, clonotype clustering and error correction used MiTCR with a Q25 quality threshold and the strictest error-elimination algorithm. Lower-bound total TCR beta diversity was estimated with a nonparametric unseen species model using Euler transformation. The public reads were quality trimmed at Q25 with fastp and then assembled into clones with MiXCR by TCRdb, keeping productive beta chains. Every distinct CDR3 protein forms one entry, paired with its most common genes and DNA. TCRdb's processing, not the study's, gives the V and J calls here. For this sample there are 1.8 million or so distinct CDR3 sequences; around 42% appear just once. In total, the top ten clones hold approximately 22% of the sample.

The chain is encoded by TRBV20-1 joined to TRBJ2-7, with the D gene call left open. The source material was blood. The TCR comes from a human donor in good health. The CDR3 region reads CSARVFSSYEQYF. The DNA sequence is as follows: TGCAGTGCTAGAGTTTTTAGCTCCTACGAGCAGTACTTC.